This T cell receptor beta chain was sequenced for a study of T cells in pancreatic ductal adenocarcinoma. Notes on the study in general: Blood had more productive templates and roughly 8-fold more unique clonotypes than tumor. Enrichment of CD45RO+ effector over naive T cells in tumors may bias clonality. Results skew toward the minority of patients with early-stage disease. Tumor and blood clonality did not differ significantly, about 0.1 versus 0.07.

Selected pancreatic ductal adenocarcinoma patients had undergone surgery without neoadjuvant therapy. The length of the CDR3 is 15 residues. Germline lookup yields CDR1 SGHDT and CDR2 YYEEEE. J gave up 4 bases and V 4 bases, and 5 bases lay outside the gene matches. This clone was seen once. Antigen specificity is unknown. Profiling relied on immunoSEQ multiplex PCR, and the TCRdb table lists in-frame clones only, not all of them. The sample yields over 15,000 clones, about nine tenths seen once. The rearrangement uses TRBV5-6 and TRBJ1-5, with 10 bases that match TRBD1. The sequence came from a human donor with pancreatic ductal adenocarcinoma. The sample consisted of PBMCs. In DNA, the CDR3 is TGTGCCAGCAGCGGTGGACAGGGGGTGAATCAGCCCCAGCATTTT. It translates to CASSGGQGVNQPQHF.